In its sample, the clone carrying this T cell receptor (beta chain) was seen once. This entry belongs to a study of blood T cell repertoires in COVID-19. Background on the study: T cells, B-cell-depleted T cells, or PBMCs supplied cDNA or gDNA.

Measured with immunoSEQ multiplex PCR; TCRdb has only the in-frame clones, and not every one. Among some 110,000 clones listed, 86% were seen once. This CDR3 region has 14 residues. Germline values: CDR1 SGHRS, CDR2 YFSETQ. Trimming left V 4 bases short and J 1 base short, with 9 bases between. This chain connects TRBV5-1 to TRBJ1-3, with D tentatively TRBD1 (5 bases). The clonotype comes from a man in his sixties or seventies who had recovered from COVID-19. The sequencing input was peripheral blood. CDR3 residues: CASSPGDSGNTIYF. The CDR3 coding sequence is TGCGCCAGCAGCCCGGGGGATTCTGGAAACACCATATATTTT. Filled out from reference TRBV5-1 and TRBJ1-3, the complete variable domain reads KAGVTQTPRYLIKTRGQQVTLSCSPISGHRSVSWYQQTPGQGLQFLFEYFSETQRNKGNFPGRFSGRQFSNSRSEMNVSTLELGDSALYLCASSPGDSGNTIYFGEGSWLTVV.